The 6 T cell receptor beta chains below were found in one sample sequenced in a study of blood T cell repertoires in COVID-19. The table came from immunoSEQ multiplex PCR; TCRdb's copy has only in-frame clones and leaves some out. The sample has 110,000 to 150,000 clones, around 90% seen once. The sequenced sample consisted of peripheral blood. These receptors all stem from a man aged 65 to 79 with acute or convalescent COVID-19.

The rearrangement links TRBV11-2 to TRBJ2-5, with TRBD2 matching 12 bases. CDR1 and CDR2 (germline): SGHAT, FQNNGV. V gave up 2 bases and J gave up 1 base; unmatched junction bases: 8. The CDR3 totals 18 residues. The CDR3 is CASSLNRRTSGAQETQYF. The CDR3 nucleotides read TGTGCCAGCAGCTTAAACCGTCGGACTAGCGGGGCCCAAGAGACCCAGTACTTC.

This clone was observed a single time. The DNA of the CDR3 is TGTGCCAGCAAGGAGGGGGGGCTAGATGAAAAACTGTTTTTT. Its translation is CASKEGGLDEKLFF. The chain uses TRBV6-5 and TRBJ1-4; D may be TRBD1 (6 bases). Trimming took 7 bases from V and 6 from J, leaving 15 bases between them. CDR1 is MNHEY, CDR2 SVGAGI, per germline. This CDR3 has 14 residues.

This clone was observed a single time. This chain joins TRBV30 and TRBJ2-5; 8 positions agree with TRBD1. The ends lost 5 bases at V and 5 bases at J; junction bases unmatched: 4. Germline lookup yields CDR1 GTSNPN and CDR2 SVGIG (reference sequence). The CDR3 spans 12 residues. The CDR3 loop is CAWETGEETQYF. The CDR3 bases are TGTGCCTGGGAGACAGGGGAGGAGACCCAGTACTTC.

V is TRBV6-1 and J is TRBJ1-6, with D tentatively TRBD1 (5 bases). Trimming took off 3 bases at V and 7 bases at J, with 16 bases between the two ends. The CDR3 length is 16 residues. Germline V gene lookup returns CDR1 MNHNS and CDR2 SASEGT. As DNA, the CDR3 is TGTGCCAGCAGTGAGGGGCTTGGGGTCTTGAATTCACCCCTCCACTTT. Its translation: CASSEGLGVLNSPLHF.

The gene calls are TRBV10-1 and TRBJ2-3; 10 nucleotides line up with TRBD1. Germline V gene sequence: CDR1 WNHNN, CDR2 SYGVQD (reference sequence). V lost 0 bases and J lost 3; bases outside the gene matches: 6. The CDR3 spans 17 residues. The CDR3 region is CASSESARQGATDTQYF. The CDR3 DNA reads as TGCGCCAGCAGTGAGTCTGCGAGACAGGGGGCAACAGATACGCAGTATTTT.

This clone was detected only a few times. This rearrangement joins TRBV24-1 to TRBJ1-5, with D unclear. The germline CDR1 and CDR2 sequences are KGHDR and SFDVKD. V gave up 3 bases and J gave up 4 bases, with 12 bases separating them. There are 15 residues in the CDR3. The CDR3 spells CATSDPKSGNQPQHF. CDR3 nucleotides: TGTGCCACCAGTGATCCAAAATCGGGAAATCAGCCCCAGCATTTT.